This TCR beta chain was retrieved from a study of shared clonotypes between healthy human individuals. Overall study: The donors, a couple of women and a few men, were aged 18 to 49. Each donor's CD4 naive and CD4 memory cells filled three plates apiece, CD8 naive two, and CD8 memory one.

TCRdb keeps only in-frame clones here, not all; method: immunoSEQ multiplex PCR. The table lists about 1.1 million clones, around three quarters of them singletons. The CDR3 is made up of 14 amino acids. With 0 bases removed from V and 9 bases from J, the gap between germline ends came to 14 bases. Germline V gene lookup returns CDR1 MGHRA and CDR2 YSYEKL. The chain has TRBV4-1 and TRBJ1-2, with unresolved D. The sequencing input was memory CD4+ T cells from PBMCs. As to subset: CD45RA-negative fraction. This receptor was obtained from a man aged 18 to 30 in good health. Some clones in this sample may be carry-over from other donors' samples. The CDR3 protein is CASSQDVRPISYTF. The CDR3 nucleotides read TGCGCCAGCAGCCAAGATGTCCGGCCTATAAGCTACACCTTC.